This T cell receptor beta chain is from a study of shared clonotypes between healthy human individuals. The CDR3 has 16 amino acids. Germline CDR1 ENHRY, CDR2 SYGVKD. With 11 bases removed from V and 1 base from J, the gap between germline ends came to 21 bases. Some clones are missing from TCRdb's copy, which holds only in-frame ones; the method was immunoSEQ multiplex PCR. The data hold hundreds of thousands of clones, with approximately 79% observed a single time. Sequences were obtained from memory CD4+ T cells sorted from blood. The sample's subset: CD45RA-negative fraction. The genes are TRBV10-3 and TRBJ2-1; D possibly corresponds to TRBD2 (6 bases). The sequence was collected from a woman aged 25 to 39 in good health. The CDR3 here is CASGTQRAASYNEQFF. The CDR3 region has the DNA TGTGCCTCCGGGACTCAAAGAGCGGCGTCCTACAATGAGCAGTTCTTC.